Given below is one T cell receptor beta chain in context. Its antigen is unidentified. The data belong to a study of T cells in Graves' hyperthyroidism and ophthalmopathy. Study observations and caveats: Most clonotypes expanded in the thyroid (above 0.001) were also present in blood. Before onset, by a median of around six months, the model predicted ophthalmopathy.

Researchers took RNA transcripts and amplified the TCR beta CDR3 regions from them. An initial round of RT-PCR targeting the TCR CDR3 relied on the HTBI primer set. MiXCR, applied by TCRdb to the multiplex PCR reads, yields one record per CDR3 protein. The table includes under 300,000 distinct CDR3 sequences, approximately 14% detected once. The CDR3 is made up of 13 amino acids. The ends lost 8 bases at V and 7 bases at J; junction bases unmatched: 8. Germline assignment: CDR1 MNHNS and CDR2 SASEGT. Each 10 ml fresh peripheral blood draw supplied the PBMCs. The sample consisted of blood. J is TRBJ1-5 and V is TRBV6-1; 7 bases match TRBD1. This TCR derives from a woman aged 50 to 60 with Graves' hyperthyroidism that later progressed to Graves' ophthalmopathy. CDR3 sequence reads: CASQRGLRQPQHF. In DNA form, the CDR3 reads TGTGCCAGCCAGAGGGGGCTGAGACAGCCCCAGCATTTT.